The TCR beta chain under discussion was sequenced for a study of blood T cell repertoires in COVID-19. Background on the study: Specimens from acute and convalescent COVID-19 originated in the United States, Italy and Spain. The analysed material was cDNA or gDNA that came from T cells, B-cell-depleted T cells, or PBMCs.

The V gene's germline CDR1 is SGHDT and CDR2 YYEEEE. V was clipped by 2 bases and J by 7 bases; unmatched bases: 7. The CDR3 consists of 15 residues. Self-reported history from a screening survey and questionnaire set each donor's cohort. Original processing notes: Reference gene primer amplification yielded estimated nucleated cell counts. Profiled with immunoSEQ multiplex PCR; TCRdb holds only in-frame clones, not every one. The V and J calls and clone size were taken over from that table, and D and trimming were inferred from the DNA. The sample lists approximately 270,000 clones, roughly nine tenths seen once, with 1.2% in the top ten.

The rearrangement joins TRBV5-6 to TRBJ2-7; TRBD1 matches 12 bases. The TCR was taken from a human donor in a cohort exposed to, infected with or recovered from COVID-19 (not recorded which). The donor label of this sample is uncertain. Sequenced input: PBMCs or T cells enriched from blood (not recorded which). CDR3 sequence: CASSLPGQGAREQYF. The CDR3 nucleotides are TGTGCCAGCAGCTTACCGGGACAGGGGGCTCGGGAGCAGTACTTC.